This is a list of T cell receptor beta chains from one sample in a study of T cell clonotyping in hematopoietic cell transplantation. Repertoires were generated with immunoSEQ multiplex PCR, while TCRdb's copy carries only in-frame clones and drops some. The sample lists roughly 30,000 clones, more than 85% occurring once. Sample: peripheral blood mononuclear cells, taken before stem cell transplant. Receptor source: a man aged 50 or older with acute myeloid leukemia. Some clones in this sample may be carry-over from other donors' samples. CDR3s leave out the opening cysteine and the closing phenylalanine or tryptophan. Fields, in order: J gene, clone size, V gene, CDR3 protein. The size field is filled for only some rows; it gives once, few, many or a size class.

j_call: TRBJ2-5
clone_size: .
v_call: TRBV2
cdr3_aa: ASSFRSPGEQETQY

j_call: TRBJ1-2
clone_size: .
v_call: TRBV18
cdr3_aa: ASSGTTETYGYT

j_call: TRBJ2-4
clone_size: once
v_call: TRBV6-6
cdr3_aa: ASSYSGPQY

j_call: TRBJ2-1
clone_size: .
v_call: TRBV28
cdr3_aa: ASRVHRVYNEQF

j_call: TRBJ2-2
clone_size: .
v_call: TRBV6-5
cdr3_aa: ASSYSRRGGVGELF

j_call: TRBJ2-2
clone_size: .
v_call: TRBV7-2
cdr3_aa: ASSLAGVGTGELF

j_call: TRBJ2-1
clone_size: .
v_call: TRBV15
cdr3_aa: ATGRAGGFNEQF

j_call: TRBJ2-7
clone_size: once
v_call: TRBV7-2
cdr3_aa: ASSESLVPGQGYEQY

j_call: TRBJ1-1
clone_size: once
v_call: TRBV4-3
cdr3_aa: ASSRMKMNTEAF

j_call: TRBJ2-7
clone_size: .
v_call: TRBV29-1
cdr3_aa: SVHSGGSQPYEQY

j_call: TRBJ2-3
clone_size: .
v_call: TRBV5-1
cdr3_aa: ASSPTLAGEGTQY

j_call: TRBJ1-1
clone_size: .
v_call: TRBV5-1
cdr3_aa: ASSLYIQGNTEAF

j_call: TRBJ1-1
clone_size: .
v_call: TRBV21-1
cdr3_aa: ASSTEDGSTEAF

j_call: TRBJ2-7
clone_size: .
v_call: TRBV7-5
cdr3_aa: ARSPLAGGSAEMYEQY

j_call: TRBJ2-2
clone_size: .
v_call: TRBV4-1
cdr3_aa: ASSQVLSGGDGLF

j_call: TRBJ2-7
clone_size: .
v_call: TRBV7-9
cdr3_aa: ASSLDVGEQY

j_call: TRBJ2-7
clone_size: .
v_call: TRBV4-1
cdr3_aa: ASSQVSGVPPSYEQY

j_call: TRBJ2-3
clone_size: .
v_call: TRBV5-4
cdr3_aa: ASSLDRGTSGFNTQY